This T cell receptor beta chain is from a study of cytomegalovirus exposure and HLA in healthy donors. Broader study findings: First-cohort TCR clusters were later found to tend to co-occur in the 130 or so validation repertoires.

TCRdb's table, derived via immunoSEQ multiplex PCR, lists solely in-frame clones and lacks some. Of a few hundred thousand clones in the sample, 75% to 90% are singletons; the top ten hold around 0.8%. This clone was counted between two and nine times. Its antigen is not known. The donors belonged to the approximately 120-subject validation cohort, separate from the roughly 700-subject first cohort. This clonotype originated in a woman aged 18-35 years in good health and CMV-seronegative. The sample was PBMCs.

The DNA for the CDR3 is TGTGCCAGCGGTTTAAGGGGATCGCAGTATTTT. Protein sequence: CASGLRGSQYF. The chain combines TRBV9 with TRBJ2-3, with D tentatively TRBD1 (5 bases). This CDR3 spans 11 amino acids. Germline assignment: CDR1 SGDLS and CDR2 YYNGEE. Trimming removed 7 bases at V and 10 bases at J, with 13 bases between.